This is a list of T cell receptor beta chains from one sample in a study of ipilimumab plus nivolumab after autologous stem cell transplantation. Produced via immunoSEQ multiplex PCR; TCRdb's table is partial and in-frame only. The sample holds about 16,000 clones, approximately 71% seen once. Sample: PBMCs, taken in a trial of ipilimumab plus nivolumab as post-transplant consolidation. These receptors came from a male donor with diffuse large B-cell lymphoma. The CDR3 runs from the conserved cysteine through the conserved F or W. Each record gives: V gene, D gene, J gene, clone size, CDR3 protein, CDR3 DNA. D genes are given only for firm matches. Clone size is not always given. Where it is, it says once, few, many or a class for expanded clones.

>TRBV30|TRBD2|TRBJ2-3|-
CAWKAGGPSITDTQYF
TGTGCCTGGAAAGCGGGGGGCCCGAGTATTACAGATACGCAGTATTTT
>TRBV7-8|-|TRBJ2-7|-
CASSFAISYEQYF
TGTGCCAGCAGCTTCGCGATCTCCTACGAGCAGTACTTC
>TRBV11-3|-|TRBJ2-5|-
CASSFNLRETQYF
TGTGCCAGCAGCTTTAACCTCAGAGAGACCCAGTACTTC
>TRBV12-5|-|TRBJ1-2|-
CASGLGLEAYGYTF
TGTGCTAGTGGTTTAGGACTGGAGGCCTATGGCTACACCTTC
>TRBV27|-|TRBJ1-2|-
CASSRPGQPSYTF
TGTGCCAGCAGCCGCCCGGGACAACCGTCCTACACCTTC
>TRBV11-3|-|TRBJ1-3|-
CASSLVDSGNTIYF
TGTGCCAGCAGCTTGGTGGACAGCGGAAACACCATATATTTT
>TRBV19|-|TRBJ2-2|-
CASSTLPLTGELFF
TGTGCCAGTAGTACCCTCCCCTTAACCGGGGAGCTGTTTTTT
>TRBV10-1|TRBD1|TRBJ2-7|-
CASGDSSSYEQYF
TGCGCCAGCGGGGACAGCTCTTCCTACGAGCAGTACTTC
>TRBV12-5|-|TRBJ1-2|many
CASGLDQVGAQSGYTF
TGTGCTAGTGGTTTGGACCAGGTGGGGGCCCAGAGTGGCTACACCTTC
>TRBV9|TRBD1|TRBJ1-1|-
CASSDGTTGRAFF
TGTGCCAGCAGCGACGGGACGACAGGGAGGGCTTTCTTT
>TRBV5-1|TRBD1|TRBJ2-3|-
CASSLGQGATDTQYF
TGCGCCAGCAGCTTGGGGCAGGGGGCGACAGATACGCAGTATTTT
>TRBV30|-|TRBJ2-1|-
CAWSVWDEQFF
TGTGCCTGGAGTGTATGGGATGAGCAGTTCTTC
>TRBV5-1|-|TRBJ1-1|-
CASSGGQPNTEAFF
TGCGCCAGCAGCGGCGGACAGCCAAACACTGAAGCTTTCTTT
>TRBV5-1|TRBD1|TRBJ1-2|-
CASSLTGQGHYTF
TGCGCCAGCAGCTTGACAGGACAGGGTCATTACACCTTC
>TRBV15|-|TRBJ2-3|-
CATSRASRDTQYF
TGTGCCACCAGCAGAGCTAGCCGGGATACGCAGTATTTT
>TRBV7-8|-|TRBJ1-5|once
CASRPGEGGQPQHF
TGTGCCAGCAGGCCGGGGGAGGGAGGACAGCCCCAGCATTTT
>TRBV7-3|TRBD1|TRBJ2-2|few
CASSSDRGDTGELFF
TGTGCCAGCAGCTCGGACAGGGGGGACACCGGGGAGCTGTTTTTT
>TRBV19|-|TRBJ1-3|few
CASSIKTSGNTIYF
TGTGCCAGTAGTATAAAGACCTCTGGAAACACCATATATTTT
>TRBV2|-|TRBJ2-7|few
CASTRGTYEQYF
TGTGCCAGCACTCGGGGGACCTACGAGCAGTACTTC
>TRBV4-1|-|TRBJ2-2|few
CASSRVDISTGELFF
TGCGCCAGCAGCCGGGTGGACATCTCTACCGGGGAGCTGTTTTTT
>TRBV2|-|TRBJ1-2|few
CASSLPYGYTF
TGTGCCAGCAGCCTACCGTATGGCTACACCTTC
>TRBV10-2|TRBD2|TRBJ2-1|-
CASTGTSGVISSYNEQFF
TGCGCCAGCACCGGGACTAGCGGGGTCATCAGCTCCTACAATGAGCAGTTCTTC
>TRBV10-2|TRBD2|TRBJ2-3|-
CASSERIAGGADTQYF
TGCGCCAGCAGTGAGAGGATAGCGGGAGGGGCAGATACGCAGTATTTT
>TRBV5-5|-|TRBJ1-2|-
CASRLATANYGYTF
TGTGCCAGCCGCCTGGCGACTGCTAACTATGGCTACACCTTC
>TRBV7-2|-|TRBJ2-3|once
CATARGAGADTQYF
TGTGCCACGGCGCGCGGGGCTGGGGCAGATACGCAGTATTTT
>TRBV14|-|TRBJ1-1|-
CASSQVGLMNTEAFF
TGTGCCAGCAGCCAAGTCGGACTTATGAACACTGAAGCTTTCTTT
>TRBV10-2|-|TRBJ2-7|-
CASQRGGNSYEQYF
TGCGCCAGCCAACGAGGGGGGAACTCCTACGAGCAGTACTTC
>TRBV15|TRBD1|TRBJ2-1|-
CATFGSLGLRTGSTNEQFF
TGTGCCACCTTTGGCTCTCTGGGCCTTAGGACAGGGTCGACGAATGAGCAGTTCTTC
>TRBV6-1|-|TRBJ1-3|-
CASSPLPWLAYF
TGTGCCAGCAGCCCCCTTCCCTGGCTCGCGTATTTT
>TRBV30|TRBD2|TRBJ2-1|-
CAWSVQAGVGEQFF
TGTGCCTGGAGTGTTCAAGCGGGAGTCGGTGAGCAGTTCTTC
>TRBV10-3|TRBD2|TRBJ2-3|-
CAIREREGTDTQYF
TGTGCCATCAGGGAGCGGGAAGGGACAGATACGCAGTATTTT
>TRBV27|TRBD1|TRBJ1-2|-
CASSSIRTGKDYGYTF
TGTGCCAGCAGTTCTATCCGGACAGGGAAGGACTATGGCTACACCTTC
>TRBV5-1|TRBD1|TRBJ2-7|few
CASSPQGQAYEQYF
TGCGCCAGCAGCCCACAGGGGCAAGCCTACGAGCAGTACTTC
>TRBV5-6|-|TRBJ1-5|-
CASSLGGINSNQPQHF
TGTGCCAGCAGCTTGGGCGGGATAAACAGCAATCAGCCCCAGCATTTT
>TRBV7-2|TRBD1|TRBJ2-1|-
CASSSRFRGGGNEQFF
TGTGCCAGCAGCTCCCGATTTAGAGGGGGCGGGAATGAGCAGTTCTTC
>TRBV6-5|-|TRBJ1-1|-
CASSHGPNTEAFF
TGTGCCAGCAGTCATGGACCGAACACTGAAGCTTTCTTT
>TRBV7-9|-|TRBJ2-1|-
CASSLVFGNEQFF
TGTGCCAGCAGTTTGGTGTTTGGCAATGAGCAGTTCTTC
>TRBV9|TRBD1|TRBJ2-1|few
CASSWGGQGAYNEQFF
TGTGCCAGCAGCTGGGGCGGACAGGGGGCCTACAATGAGCAGTTCTTC
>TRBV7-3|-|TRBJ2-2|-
CASSSPGAGELFF
TGTGCCAGCAGCTCGCCGGGAGCCGGGGAGCTGTTTTTT
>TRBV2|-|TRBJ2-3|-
CASSKALDSTDTQYF
TGTGCCAGCAGTAAAGCATTGGACAGCACAGATACGCAGTATTTT
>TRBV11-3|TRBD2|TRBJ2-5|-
CASSSGLAGGRETQYF
TGTGCCAGCAGCTCAGGACTAGCGGGGGGAAGAGAGACCCAGTACTTC
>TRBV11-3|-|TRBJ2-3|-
CASSSRGMADTQYF
TGTGCCAGCAGCTCCAGGGGTATGGCAGATACGCAGTATTTT
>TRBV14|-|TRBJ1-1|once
CASSYTRVGTEAFF
TGTGCCAGCAGCTATACACGGGTGGGCACTGAAGCTTTCTTT
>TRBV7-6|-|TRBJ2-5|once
CASSLVGGGTETQYF
TGTGCCAGCAGCTTAGTAGGGGGAGGGACGGAGACCCAGTACTTC
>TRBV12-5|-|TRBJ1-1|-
CASGLVQGGEAFF
TGTGCTAGTGGTTTGGTACAAGGGGGTGAAGCTTTCTTT
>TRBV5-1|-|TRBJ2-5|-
CASSLAPANQETQYF
TGCGCCAGCAGCTTGGCCCCCGCGAACCAAGAGACCCAGTACTTC
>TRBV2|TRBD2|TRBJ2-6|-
CASGGGLVTGANVLTF
TGTGCCAGTGGGGGAGGGCTGGTAACTGGGGCCAACGTCCTGACTTTC
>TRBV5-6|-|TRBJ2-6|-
CASSPEAGANVLTF
TGTGCCAGCAGCCCTGAGGCTGGGGCCAACGTCCTGACTTTC
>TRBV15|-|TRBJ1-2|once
CATSRDEVYGYTF
TGTGCCACCAGCAGAGATGAAGTTTATGGCTACACCTTC
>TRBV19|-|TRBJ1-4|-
CASSIVSALGEKLFF
TGTGCCAGTAGTATAGTTTCTGCTTTGGGGGAAAAACTGTTTTTT
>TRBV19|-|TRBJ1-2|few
CASKAGGRSKANYGYTF
TGTGCCAGTAAGGCGGGGGGCAGGTCGAAAGCAAACTATGGCTACACCTTC
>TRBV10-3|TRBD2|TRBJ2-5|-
CATRPGLAGEYQETQYF
TGTGCCACCCGGCCGGGACTAGCGGGAGAGTACCAAGAGACCCAGTACTTC
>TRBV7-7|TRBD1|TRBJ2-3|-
CASSLTGAPTDTQYF
TGTGCTAGCAGCCTCACAGGGGCCCCCACAGATACGCAGTATTTT
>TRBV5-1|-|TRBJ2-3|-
CASSLGGATDTQYF
TGCGCCAGCAGCTTAGGGGGGGCCACAGATACGCAGTATTTT